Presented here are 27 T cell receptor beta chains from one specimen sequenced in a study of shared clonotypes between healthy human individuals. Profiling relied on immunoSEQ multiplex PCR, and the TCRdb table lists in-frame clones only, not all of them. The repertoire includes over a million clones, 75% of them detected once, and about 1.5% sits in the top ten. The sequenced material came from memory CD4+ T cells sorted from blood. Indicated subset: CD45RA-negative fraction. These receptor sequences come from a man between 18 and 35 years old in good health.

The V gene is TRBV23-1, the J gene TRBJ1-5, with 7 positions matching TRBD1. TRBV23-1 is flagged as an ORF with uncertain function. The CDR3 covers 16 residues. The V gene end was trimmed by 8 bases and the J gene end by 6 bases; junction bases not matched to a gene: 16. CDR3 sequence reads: CASFPSGGGGSQPQHF. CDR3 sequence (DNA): TGCGCCAGCTTCCCTTCGGGAGGGGGCGGAAGTCAGCCCCAGCATTTT.

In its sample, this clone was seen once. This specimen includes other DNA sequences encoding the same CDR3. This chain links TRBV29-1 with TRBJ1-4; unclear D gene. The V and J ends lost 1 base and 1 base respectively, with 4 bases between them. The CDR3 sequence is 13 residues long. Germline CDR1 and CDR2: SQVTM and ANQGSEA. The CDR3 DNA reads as TGCAGCGTTGAAGTAAGAACTAATGAAAAACTGTTTTTT. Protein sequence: CSVEVRTNEKLFF.

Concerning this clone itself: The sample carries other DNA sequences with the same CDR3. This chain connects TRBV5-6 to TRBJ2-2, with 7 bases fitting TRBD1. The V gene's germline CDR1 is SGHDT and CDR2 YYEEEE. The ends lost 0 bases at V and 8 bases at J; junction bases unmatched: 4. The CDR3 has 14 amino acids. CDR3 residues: CASSLDRGRGELFF. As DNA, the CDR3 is TGTGCCAGCAGCTTGGACAGGGGACGAGGGGAGCTGTTTTTT.

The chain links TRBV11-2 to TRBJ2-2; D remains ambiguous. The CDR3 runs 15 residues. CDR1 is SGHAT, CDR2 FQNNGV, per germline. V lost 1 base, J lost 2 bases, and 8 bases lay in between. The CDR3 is CASSLGLVNTGELFF. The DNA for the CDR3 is TGTGCCAGCAGCTTAGGCCTAGTTAACACCGGGGAGCTGTTTTTT.

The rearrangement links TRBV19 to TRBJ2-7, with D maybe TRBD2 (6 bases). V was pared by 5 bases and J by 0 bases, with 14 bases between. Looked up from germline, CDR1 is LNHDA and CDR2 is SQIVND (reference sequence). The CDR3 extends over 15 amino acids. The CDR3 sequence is CASSRDSSSSYEQYF. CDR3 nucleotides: TGTGCCAGTAGTCGGGACTCCTCAAGCTCCTACGAGCAGTACTTC.

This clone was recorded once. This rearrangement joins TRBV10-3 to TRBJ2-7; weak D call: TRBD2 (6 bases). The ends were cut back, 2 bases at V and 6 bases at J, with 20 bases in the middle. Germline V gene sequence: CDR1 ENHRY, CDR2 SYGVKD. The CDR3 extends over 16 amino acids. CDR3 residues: CAISEPLGVGGTEQYF. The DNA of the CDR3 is TGTGCCATCAGTGAGCCCCTGGGCGTAGGAGGGACCGAGCAGTACTTC.

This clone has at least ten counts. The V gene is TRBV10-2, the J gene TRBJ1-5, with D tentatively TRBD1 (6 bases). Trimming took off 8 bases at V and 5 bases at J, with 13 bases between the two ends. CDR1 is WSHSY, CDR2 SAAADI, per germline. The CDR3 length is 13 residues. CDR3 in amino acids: CASGWRGDQPQHF. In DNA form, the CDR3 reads TGCGCCAGCGGGTGGAGGGGGGATCAGCCCCAGCATTTT.

Written as DNA, the CDR3 is TGTGCCAGCTCACCTATAGTAGCAGATACGCAGTATTTT. Translating gives CASSPIVADTQYF. The J gene is TRBJ2-3, the V gene TRBV18; D gene unclear. The V gene's germline CDR1 is KGHSH and CDR2 LQKENI. The CDR3 is 13 residues long. V lost 3 bases and J 4 bases, leaving 8 bases between the germline ends.

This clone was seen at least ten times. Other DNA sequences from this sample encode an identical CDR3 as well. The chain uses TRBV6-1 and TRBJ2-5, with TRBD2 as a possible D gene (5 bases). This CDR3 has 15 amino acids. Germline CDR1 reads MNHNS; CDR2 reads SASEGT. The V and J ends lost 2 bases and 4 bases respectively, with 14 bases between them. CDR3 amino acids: CASSERLAQSETQYF. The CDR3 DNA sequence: TGTGCCAGCAGTGAACGCCTAGCCCAGTCAGAGACCCAGTACTTC.

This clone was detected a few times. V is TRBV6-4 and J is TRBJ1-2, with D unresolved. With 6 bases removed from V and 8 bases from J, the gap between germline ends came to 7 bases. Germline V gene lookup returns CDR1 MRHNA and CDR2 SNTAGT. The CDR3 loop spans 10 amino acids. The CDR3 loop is CASRPGGYTF. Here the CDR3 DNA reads TGTGCCAGCAGGCCAGGAGGCTACACCTTC.

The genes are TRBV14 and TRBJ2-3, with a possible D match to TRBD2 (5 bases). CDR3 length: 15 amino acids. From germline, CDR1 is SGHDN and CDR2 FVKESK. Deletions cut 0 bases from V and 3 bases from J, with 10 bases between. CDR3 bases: TGTGCCAGCAGCCAAGATGTGAGGGTTACAGATACGCAGTATTTT. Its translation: CASSQDVRVTDTQYF.

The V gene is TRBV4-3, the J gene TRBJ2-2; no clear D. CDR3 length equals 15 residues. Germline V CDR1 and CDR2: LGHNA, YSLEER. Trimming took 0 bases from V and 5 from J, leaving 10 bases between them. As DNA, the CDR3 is TGCGCCAGCAGCCAAGATTTATCGCCGACCGGGGAGCTGTTTTTT. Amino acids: CASSQDLSPTGELFF.

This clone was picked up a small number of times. The CDR3 nucleotides are TGCGCCAGCAGCCTTAGTCAAATGAACACTGAAGCTTTCTTT. Protein sequence: CASSLSQMNTEAFF. The V gene is TRBV4-3, the J gene TRBJ1-1; no reliable D call. This CDR3 has 14 residues. Trimming removed 4 bases from V and 0 bases from J, with 9 bases in between. Germline V lookup: CDR1 LGHNA, CDR2 YSLEER.

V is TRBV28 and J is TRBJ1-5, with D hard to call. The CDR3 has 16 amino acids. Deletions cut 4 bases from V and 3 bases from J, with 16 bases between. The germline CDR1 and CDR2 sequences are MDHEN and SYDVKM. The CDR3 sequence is CASSSIRERANQPQHF. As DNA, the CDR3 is TGTGCCAGCAGTTCAATAAGAGAGAGGGCCAATCAGCCCCAGCATTTT.

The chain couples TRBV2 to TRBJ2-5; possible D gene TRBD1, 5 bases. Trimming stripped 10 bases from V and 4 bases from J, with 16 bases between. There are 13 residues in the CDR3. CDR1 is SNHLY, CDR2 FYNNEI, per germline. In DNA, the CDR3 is TGTGCCAAGACTCCAGGGTTGGGAGAGACCCAGTACTTC. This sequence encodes CAKTPGLGETQYF.

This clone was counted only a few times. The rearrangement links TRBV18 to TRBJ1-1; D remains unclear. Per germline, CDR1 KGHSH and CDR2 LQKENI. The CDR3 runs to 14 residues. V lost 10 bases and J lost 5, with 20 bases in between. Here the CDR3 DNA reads TGTGCCACCCTCGCCGGGGTATCTGATACTGAAGCTTTCTTT. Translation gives CATLAGVSDTEAFF.

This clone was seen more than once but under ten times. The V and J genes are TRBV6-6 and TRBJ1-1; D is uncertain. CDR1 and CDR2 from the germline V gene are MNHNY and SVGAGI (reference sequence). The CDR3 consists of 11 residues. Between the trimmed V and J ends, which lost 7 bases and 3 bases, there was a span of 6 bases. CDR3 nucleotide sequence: TGTGCCAGCATCCTTTACACTGAAGCTTTCTTT. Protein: CASILYTEAFF.

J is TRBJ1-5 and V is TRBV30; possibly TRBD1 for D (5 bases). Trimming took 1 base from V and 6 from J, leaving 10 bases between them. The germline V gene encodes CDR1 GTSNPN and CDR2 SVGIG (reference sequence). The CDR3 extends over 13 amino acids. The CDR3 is CAWSGGGSQPQHF. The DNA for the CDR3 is TGTGCCTGGAGTGGGGGGGGGTCTCAGCCCCAGCATTTT. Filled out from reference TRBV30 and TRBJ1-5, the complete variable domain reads SQTIHQWPATLVQPVGSPLSLECTVEGTSNPNLYWYRQAAGRGLQLLFYSVGIGQISSEVPQNLSASRPQDRQFILSSKKLLLSDSGFYLCAWSGGGSQPQHFGDGTRLSIL.

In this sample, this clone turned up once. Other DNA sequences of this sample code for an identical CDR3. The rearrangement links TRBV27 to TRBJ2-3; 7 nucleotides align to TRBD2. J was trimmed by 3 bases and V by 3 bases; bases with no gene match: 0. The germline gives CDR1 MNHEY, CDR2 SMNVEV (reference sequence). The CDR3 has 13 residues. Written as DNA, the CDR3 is TGTGCCAGCAGTTTCGGGGGGACAGATACGCAGTATTTT. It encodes CASSFGGTDTQYF.

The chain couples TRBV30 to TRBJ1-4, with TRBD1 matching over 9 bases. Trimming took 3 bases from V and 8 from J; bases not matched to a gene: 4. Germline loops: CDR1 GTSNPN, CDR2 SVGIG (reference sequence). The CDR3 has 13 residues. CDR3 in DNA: TGTGCCTGGAGGACAGGGGGTTTGGAAAAACTGTTTTTT. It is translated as CAWRTGGLEKLFF.

The CDR3 DNA reads TGCGCCAGCAGCCTAGCCGGTAACACTGAAGCTTTCTTT. This translates into CASSLAGNTEAFF. The chain employs TRBV4-1 and TRBJ1-1, with D unresolved. There are 13 residues in the CDR3. Trimming cost V 4 bases and J 2 bases, with 8 bases left between them. CDR1 and CDR2 (germline): MGHRA, YSYEKL.

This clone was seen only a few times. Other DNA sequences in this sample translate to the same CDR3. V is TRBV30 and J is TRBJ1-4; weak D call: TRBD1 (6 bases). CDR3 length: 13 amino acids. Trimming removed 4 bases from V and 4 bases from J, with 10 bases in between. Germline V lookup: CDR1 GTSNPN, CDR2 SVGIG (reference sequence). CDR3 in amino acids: CAWTGQINEKLFF. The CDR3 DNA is TGTGCCTGGACCGGACAGATTAATGAAAAACTGTTTTTT.

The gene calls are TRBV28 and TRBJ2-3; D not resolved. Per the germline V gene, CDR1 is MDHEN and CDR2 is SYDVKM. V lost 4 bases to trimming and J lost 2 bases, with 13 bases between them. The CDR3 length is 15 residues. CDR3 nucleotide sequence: TGTGCCAGCAGTTCACCTCCCGACCTCACAGATACGCAGTATTTT. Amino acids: CASSSPPDLTDTQYF.

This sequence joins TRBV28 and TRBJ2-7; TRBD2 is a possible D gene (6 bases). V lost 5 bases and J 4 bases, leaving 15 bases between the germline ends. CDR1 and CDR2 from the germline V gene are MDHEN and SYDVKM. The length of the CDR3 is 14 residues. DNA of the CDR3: TGTGCCAGCAGTCGGGTCACAGGAGGGTACGAGCAGTACTTC. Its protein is CASSRVTGGYEQYF.

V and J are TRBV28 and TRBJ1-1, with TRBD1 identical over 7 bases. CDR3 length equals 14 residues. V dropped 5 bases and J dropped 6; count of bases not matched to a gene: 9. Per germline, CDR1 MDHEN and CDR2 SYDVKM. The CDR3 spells CASSGNLGQSEAFF. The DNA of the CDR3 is TGTGCCAGCAGTGGTAACCTGGGACAGTCTGAAGCTTTCTTT.

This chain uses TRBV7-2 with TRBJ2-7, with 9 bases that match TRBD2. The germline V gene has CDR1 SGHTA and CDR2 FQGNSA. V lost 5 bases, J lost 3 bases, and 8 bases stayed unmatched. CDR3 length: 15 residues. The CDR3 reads CASSATGTSFYEQYF. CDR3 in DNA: TGTGCCAGCAGCGCCACCGGGACTAGCTTCTACGAGCAGTACTTC.

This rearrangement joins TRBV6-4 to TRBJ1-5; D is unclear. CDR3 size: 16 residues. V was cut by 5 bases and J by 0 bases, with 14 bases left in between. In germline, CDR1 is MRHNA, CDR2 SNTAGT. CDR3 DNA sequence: TGTGCCAGCAGTACCAATGACGGATATAGCAATCAGCCCCAGCATTTT. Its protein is CASSTNDGYSNQPQHF.